These 14 T cell receptor beta chains were all obtained from the same sample, sequenced in a study of T cells after yellow fever vaccination. TCRdb fed the 5' RACE reads into MiXCR, producing one record per CDR3 protein. The sample records 100,000 to 150,000 distinct CDR3 sequences, 6.5% to 9% being singletons. The sequencing used CD4+ T cells sorted from PBMCs, collected around 45 days after the first yellow fever vaccination. The receptors were gathered from a man younger than 30 who received the YFV17D yellow fever vaccine.

This clonotype was seen at least ten times. The chain has TRBV5-1 and TRBJ1-4, with 7 bases that match TRBD1. This CDR3 spans 16 amino acids. In germline, CDR1 is SGHRS, CDR2 YFSETQ. The V segment lost 0 bases and the J segment 6 bases; nucleotides outside the gene matches: 8. CDR3 nucleotide sequence: TGCGCCAGCAGCTTGGGTACCGGGACAGCGGATGAAAAACTGTTTTTT. It translates to CASSLGTGTADEKLFF.

This clonotype was seen a handful of times. The rearrangement joins TRBV20-1 to TRBJ2-7; D unresolved. The V gene's germline CDR1 is DFQATT and CDR2 SNEGSKA (reference sequence). The CDR3 covers 14 residues. The V gene lost 0 bases and the J gene lost 2 bases, with 11 bases spanning the gap. The CDR3 DNA is TGCAGTGCTAGAGATATCGCGAGAACCTACGAGCAGTACTTC. Its translation: CSARDIARTYEQYF.

V and J are TRBV2 and TRBJ2-1; tentative D call: TRBD1 (6 bases). CDR1 SNHLY and CDR2 FYNNEI come from the germline V gene. This CDR3 is 15 amino acids long. V dropped 2 bases and J dropped 9 bases, with 17 bases sitting between them. The CDR3 DNA follows: TGTGCCAGCAGTGAAATTGGGCCAGCAGGGGCTGAGCAGTTCTTC. Protein product: CASSEIGPAGAEQFF.

This clonotype came up many times. V is TRBV7-2 and J is TRBJ1-1, with a weak D call TRBD1 (6 bases). Germline CDR1 SGHTA, CDR2 FQGNSA. The CDR3 has 12 amino acids. The V gene lost 5 bases and the J gene lost 11 bases, with 15 bases spanning the gap. CDR3 protein: CASSVVGQSAFF. The CDR3 DNA reads as TGTGCCAGCAGCGTAGTGGGACAATCGGCTTTCTTT.

The chain carries TRBV15 and TRBJ1-4; 8 bases agree with TRBD1. The CDR3 length is 15 residues. The germline V gene has CDR1 LNHNV and CDR2 YYDKDF (reference sequence). Trimming at V came to 3 bases and at J to 5 bases, leaving 5 bases not matched to a gene. The CDR3 nucleotides are TGTGCCACCAGCAGGTCGACAGGGGAAAATGAAAAACTGTTTTTT. Its translation is CATSRSTGENEKLFF.

Ten or more counts support this clonotype. The V call is TRBV12-3 or TRBV12-4, the J call TRBJ2-1; D is unclear. The V end lost 6 bases, the J end lost 6 bases, and 15 bases lay between the germline ends. CDR3 length: 14 residues. In DNA, the CDR3 is TGTGCCAGCAGAGGGCAGGTAATAAGCAATGAGCAGTTCTTC. Protein: CASRGQVISNEQFF.

This clonotype was found a few times. This chain uses TRBV12-5 with TRBJ2-6, with a tentative D call TRBD1 (5 bases). The CDR3 runs to 20 residues. The germline CDR1 and CDR2 sequences are LGHNT and FRNRAP. V was cut by 0 bases and J by 0 bases, with 18 bases left in between. The CDR3 loop reads CASGLVPLGPPISGANVLTF. The CDR3 DNA follows: TGTGCTAGTGGTTTGGTACCGCTGGGGCCCCCCATCTCTGGGGCCAACGTCCTGACTTTC.

The table lists this clonotype with many counts. The chain couples TRBV5-5 to TRBJ1-4; possible D gene TRBD1, 5 bases. CDR1 and CDR2 from the germline V gene are SGHKS and YYEKEE (reference sequence). The CDR3 extends over 15 amino acids. The V end lost 3 bases, the J end lost 6 bases, and 15 bases lay between the germline ends. Here the CDR3 reads CASSSTVGGDEKLFF. As DNA, the CDR3 is TGTGCCAGCAGCTCCACGGTGGGGGGAGATGAAAAACTGTTTTTT.

This clonotype was seen ten or more times. The chain recombines TRBV5-1 with TRBJ1-2; 8 bases fit TRBD1. Per germline, CDR1 SGHRS and CDR2 YFSETQ. This CDR3 is 13 amino acids long. V trimming: 3 bases; J trimming: 2 bases; junction bases outside the gene matches: 0. CDR3 bases: TGCGCCAGCAGCTCAGGGGGCAACTATGGCTACACCTTC. Encoded protein: CASSSGGNYGYTF.

Details on this clonotype: A much larger clone is a single base away; this may be a read error. The chain combines TRBV7-9 with TRBJ2-5, with D possibly matching TRBD2 (5 bases). V lost 3 bases and J 4 bases, leaving 15 bases between the germline ends. Germline assignment: CDR1 SEHNR and CDR2 FQNEAQ (reference sequence). The CDR3 has 15 residues. The CDR3 loop is CASSLSGNKVETQYF. For the CDR3, the DNA is TGTGCCAGCAGCTTGTCCGGGAACAAGGTAGAGACCCAGTACTTC.

Comment on this clonotype: Sequence at one end of the junction differs from germline and may be a read error. This chain joins TRBV23-1 and TRBJ2-7; weak D call: TRBD2 (5 bases). TRBV23-1 has ORF status, its function being uncertain. The CDR3 has 13 amino acids. The CDR3 DNA reads TGTGTCAGCAGTCAGCGGATCCGCTACGAGCAGTACTTC. Translated: CVSSQRIRYEQYF.

The chain employs TRBV12-2 and TRBJ2-6; the table's D call TRBD1 went unverified against the DNA. TRBV12-2 is recorded as a pseudogene. This CDR3 contains 16 residues. CDR3 in DNA: TGTGCAAGTCGCCTCCCGGGGGGGTCTGGGGCCAACGTCCTGACTTTC. Amino acid sequence: CASRLPGGSGANVLTF.

This clonotype was seen many times. The chain has TRBV5-6 and TRBJ1-4; 9 nucleotides match TRBD1. Germline V gene lookup returns CDR1 SGHDT and CDR2 YYEEEE. The CDR3 totals 15 residues. Trimming took 4 bases from V and 8 from J; bases not matched to a gene: 9. CDR3 bases: TGTGCCAGCAGCGAAGGACAGGGGTTACGGGAAAAACTGTTTTTT. It specifies CASSEGQGLREKLFF.

CDR3 loop: CASKQVNTEAFF. The CDR3 DNA is TGCGCCAGCAAACAGGTTAACACTGAAGCTTTCTTT. This chain links TRBV4-1 with TRBJ1-1; maybe TRBD1 (5 bases). This CDR3 spans 12 amino acids. Trimming took 7 bases from V and 2 from J, leaving 8 bases between them. Germline values: CDR1 MGHRA, CDR2 YSYEKL.